The present T cell receptor (beta chain) was sequenced within a study of early T cells in non-severe SARS-CoV-2 infection. Individual cDNA molecules were tagged with unique molecular identifiers. MiXCR was run by TCRdb on the 5' RACE reads, yielding one entry per CDR3 protein. The table records tens of thousands of distinct CDR3 sequences, under 12% of them present only once. The germline V and J ends were trimmed by 5 bases and 0 bases, with 14 bases remaining between them. This CDR3 region has 16 residues. Sequencing was carried out using whole blood. The source of this sequence is an adult who was a healthcare worker with PCR-confirmed SARS-CoV-2 infection or an uninfected control (not recorded which). The V call is TRBV12-3 or TRBV12-4, the J call TRBJ1-5, with D possibly TRBD1 on 5 matching bases. The CDR3 loop is CASSRGTGYSNQPQHF. In DNA form, the CDR3 reads TGTGCCAGCAGTCGAGGGACGGGGTATAGCAATCAGCCCCAGCATTTT.